A single T cell receptor (beta chain) is shown here with its context. Its antigen has not been determined. No base quality values were provided; no much bigger clone lies one nucleotide off. The germline V gene encodes CDR1 LNHNV and CDR2 YYDKDF (reference sequence). The CDR3 goes from the cysteine to the phenylalanine over 18 residues. The only DNA kept is the CDR3, 54 bases in frame from the first base. V has 1 base trimmed and J has 3 bases trimmed; junction bases matching no gene number 13. Participants in the prospective study were aged about 18 to 95 years, lived in some 24 United States geographic areas, and enrolled through a virtual design. In the prospective study, cohorts were assigned on the basis of participant-reported clinical history obtained from a screening survey and a study questionnaire. In the prospective study, whole blood, serum and a nasopharyngeal or oropharyngeal swab were collected from each participant by mobile phlebotomists. Additional blood draws and questionnaires over an approximately two-month period could optionally be provided by prospective study participants. Prospective study blood samples were shipped either frozen or at room temperature before DNA extraction.

The sample originates from a study of blood T cell repertoires in COVID-19 (TCRdb year 2020). With respect to the entire study: Samples from collaborators originated in the United States, Italy and Spain and spanned both the acute and convalescent phases of COVID-19. The material from the prospective study consisted of cDNA or gDNA derived from T cells, B-cell-depleted T cells, or PBMCs. Deeply sampled blood TCRbeta repertoires from subjects exposed to, actively infected with, or recovered from COVID-19 were included in the dataset. The repertoires were made available in a free public database intended to serve as a resource for research on the immune response to SARS-CoV-2. Samples came from the ongoing ImmuneRACE study (first 160 participants) plus 1,254 subjects from 6 global collaborators. Nearly every sample came with metadata listing a de-identified subject ID, COVID-19 status, age in years and sex. Where available, HLA class I and class II types were obtained from metadata supplied by the sample provider rather than from assay-based typing.

TCRbeta CDR3 regions were amplified from genomic DNA using the immunoSEQ Assay, a bias-controlled multiplex PCR. As for how the authors treated the data: Nucleated cell counts per sample were estimated from amplification of reference gene primers within the assay. To quantify the absolute abundance of each unique TCRbeta CDR3 rearrangement, sequence reads were collapsed and filtered. For each sample, productive Simpson clonality was calculated by taking the square root of Simpson's diversity index across productive rearrangements. The immuneACCESS repertoire file appears here via TCRdb, limited to in-frame rearrangements. These files lack a portion of the clones; in checked studies, under half of the deficit traces to unresolved V genes, and the cause of the others is not known. The DNA was the basis for D and trimming; V, J and clone size are from that table. The sample data list under 300,000 clones, and approximately 90% of these were observed just once. The ten most abundant clones make up about 6.9% of the sample.

General conclusions and limits of the study: Clinical and demographic metadata were provided uncurated, with the amount varying by source and participant.

This chain is built from TRBV15 and TRBJ1-2, and TRBD1 matches 8 of the central bases. Sequences were obtained from PBMCs or T cells enriched from blood (not recorded which). The origin of this receptor is a woman in her twenties or thirties with acute COVID-19. The bases read TGTGCCACCAGCAGAGTCCCCCGCAGGGGGCTCGGGGACTATGGCTACACCTTC. Translated, it gives CATSRVPRRGLGDYGYTF.